This entry lists 23 T cell receptor beta chains sequenced from one sample in a study of molecular identifiers for immune sequencing clone quantification. MiXCR, run by TCRdb on the PCR reads, gives a single entry per CDR3 protein. The data show some 580,000 distinct CDR3 sequences, about 25% seen once. What was sequenced was naive CD8+ T cells from blood, with Jurkat cell RNA spiked in. Regarding subset: FACS-sorted CD8+CD4-CCR7+CD45RA+ naive T cells. The receptors originated from a human donor in good health. Some libraries in this study had Jurkat cell RNA spiked in.

V gene TRBV30 combines with J gene TRBJ1-1; 8 bases agree with TRBD1. V lost 5 bases to trimming and J lost 4 bases; unmatched junction nucleotides: 6. The germline V gene encodes CDR1 GTSNPN and CDR2 SVGIG (reference sequence). The CDR3 loop spans 13 amino acids. In DNA, the CDR3 is TGTGCCTGGGACAGGGGCTGGCGCACTGAAGCTTTCTTT. It is translated as CAWDRGWRTEAFF.

This clonotype appeared a few times. J is TRBJ1-2 and V is TRBV19; TRBD1 matches 10 bases. The germline V gene encodes CDR1 LNHDA and CDR2 SQIVND (reference sequence). Losses at the gene ends were 10 bases for V and 3 bases for J; bases not matched to a gene: 17. CDR3 length: 17 amino acids. CDR3 coding DNA: TGTGCCACGGCGTCTTGGGGGACAGGGGCGCCTCACTATGGCTACACCTTC. Translation: CATASWGTGAPHYGYTF.

This clonotype was recorded a few times. J is TRBJ2-3 and V is TRBV27, with D unclear. Germline CDR1 and CDR2: MNHEY and SMNVEV (reference sequence). Trimming stripped 0 bases from V and 4 bases from J, with 5 bases between. The CDR3 contains 13 residues. The DNA of the CDR3 is TGTGCCAGCAGTTTATCTTGGCCAGATACGCAGTATTTT. It codes for CASSLSWPDTQYF.

This clonotype was observed many times. The chain employs TRBV12-3 or TRBV12-4 and TRBJ2-5; tentative D call: TRBD1 (5 bases). There are 14 residues in the CDR3. The V and J ends lost 6 bases and 5 bases respectively, with 16 bases between them. CDR3 protein: CASSLPLQGETQYF. In DNA form, the CDR3 reads TGTGCCAGCAGCCTTCCCCTCCAGGGTGAGACCCAGTACTTC.

A remark on this clonotype: One base away lies a much larger clone, so this may be a sequencing read error. The chain links TRBV12-3 or TRBV12-4 to TRBJ2-7; tentative D call: TRBD2 (6 bases). Trimming left V 6 bases short and J 3 bases short, with 15 bases between. This CDR3 contains 14 residues. The CDR3 loop reads CASSPGGIVYEQYF. The CDR3 coding sequence is TGTGCCAGCAGCCCCGGCGGGATCGTCTACGAGCAGTACTTC.

This clonotype came up a few times. The CDR3 coding sequence is TGTGCCAGTAGTATAGACGTCGATTCTGGAAACACCATATATTTT. This sequence encodes CASSIDVDSGNTIYF. This chain joins TRBV19 and TRBJ1-3; no clear D. The CDR3 covers 15 residues. Trimming pared 0 bases from V and 1 base from J, leaving 7 bases between. CDR1 is LNHDA, CDR2 SQIVND, per germline (reference sequence).

Note on this clonotype: This may be a read error, as it is one base from a much larger clone. J is TRBJ2-7 and V is TRBV2; D remains ambiguous. Germline CDR1 reads SNHLY; CDR2 reads FYNNEI. The CDR3 spans 14 residues. Trimming shortened V by 6 bases and J by 3 bases, and 15 bases separated the two germline ends. CDR3 nucleotides: TGTGCCAGCAGGCAAGTGGGGTTGGACTACGAGCAGTACTTC. Translating gives CASRQVGLDYEQYF. The full variable domain, in which reference TRBV2 and TRBJ2-7 provide the parts outside the CDR3, is EPEVTQTPSHQVTQMGQEVILRCVPISNHLYFYWYRQILGQKVEFLVSFYNNEISEKSEIFDDQFSVERPDGSNFTLKIRSTKLEDSAMYFCASRQVGLDYEQYFGPGTRLTVT.

The V and J genes are TRBV5-8 and TRBJ1-6; TRBD1 might be the D (5 bases). This CDR3 has 16 residues. Looked up from germline, CDR1 is SGHTS and CDR2 is YDEGEE. Trimming removed 4 bases at V and 9 bases at J, with 20 bases between. The CDR3 DNA reads TGTGCCAGCAGCCCTTGGGGGGGTCCTACAAGTTCACCCCTCCACTTT. Translated, it gives CASSPWGGPTSSPLHF.

The chain joins TRBV10-3 to TRBJ2-4; possible D gene TRBD2, 6 bases. Germline V lookup: CDR1 ENHRY, CDR2 SYGVKD. The length of the CDR3 is 14 residues. V lost 3 bases and J 7 bases, leaving 13 bases between the germline ends. The CDR3 spells CAISDSTGLNIQYF. The CDR3 coding sequence is TGTGCCATCAGTGATTCCACGGGACTGAACATTCAGTACTTC.

The chain employs TRBV12-3 or TRBV12-4 and TRBJ1-5; 7 nucleotides match TRBD1. The CDR3 sequence is 19 residues long. V shed 3 bases and J 1 base; nucleotides not matched to a gene: 15. CDR3 bases: TGTGCCAGCAGTTTCGGCAAAGACCTAGACAGGGAGAGCAATCAGCCCCAGCATTTT. It specifies CASSFGKDLDRESNQPQHF.

This clonotype has at least ten counts. This chain joins TRBV28 and TRBJ2-5, with a weak D call TRBD1 (6 bases). Trimming left V 7 bases short and J 4 bases short, with 16 bases between. CDR3 length: 14 amino acids. Germline V gene sequence: CDR1 MDHEN, CDR2 SYDVKM. The CDR3: CASTPSGTTETQYF. CDR3 nucleotides: TGTGCCAGCACCCCATCGGGGACAACAGAGACCCAGTACTTC.

V gene TRBV12-2 combines with J gene TRBJ1-2; TRBD1, the D gene given by the table, was not confirmed from the DNA. TRBV12-2 is described as a pseudogene. CDR3 length equals 16 residues. Written as DNA, the CDR3 is TGTGCAAGTCGCTTGAGACCGGGACACGAGAACTATGGCTACACCTTC. This translates into CASRLRPGHENYGYTF.

In regard to this clonotype: This sequence may be a read error, since a much larger clone differs from it by one base. The chain recombines TRBV28 with TRBJ1-6, with D possibly matching TRBD1 (6 bases). CDR1 and CDR2 (germline): MDHEN, SYDVKM. CDR3 length equals 16 residues. This CDR3 is CASSQQRGTYNSPLNF. The DNA for the CDR3 is TGTGCCAGCAGCCAACAGAGGGGGACATATAATTCACCCCTCAACTTT.

This clonotype was observed many times. The chain has TRBV7-9 and TRBJ2-3; D is uncertain. V lost 2 bases and J lost 0, with 6 bases in between. This CDR3 is 14 amino acids long. Germline V gene sequence: CDR1 SEHNR, CDR2 FQNEAQ (reference sequence). The CDR3 spells CASSLYSSTDTQYF. DNA for the CDR3: TGTGCCAGCAGCTTATATTCTAGCACAGATACGCAGTATTTT.

This clonotype was found many times. The chain combines TRBV28 with TRBJ1-1; weak D call: TRBD1 (5 bases). Germline V gene lookup returns CDR1 MDHEN and CDR2 SYDVKM. This CDR3 is built from 15 residues. V was pared by 6 bases and J by 0 bases, with 14 bases between. CDR3 sequence reads: CASSPRQLLNTEAFF. The CDR3 DNA reads TGTGCCAGCAGCCCCCGACAGTTACTGAACACTGAAGCTTTCTTT. Full variable domain (outside the CDR3, taken from reference TRBV28 and TRBJ1-1): DVKVTQSSRYLVKRTGEKVFLECVQDMDHENMFWYRQDPGLGLRLIYFSYDVKMKEKGDIPEGYSVSREKKERFSLILESASTNQTSMYLCASSPRQLLNTEAFFGQGTRLTVV.

In this sample, this clonotype turned up a few times. The gene calls are TRBV19 and TRBJ1-2, with D perhaps TRBD1 (5 bases). The CDR3 is 15 residues long. Germline CDR1 and CDR2: LNHDA and SQIVND (reference sequence). Trimming shortened V by 3 bases and J by 3 bases, and 14 bases separated the two germline ends. The CDR3 is CASSMAGPADYGYTF. The CDR3 DNA reads as TGTGCCAGTAGTATGGCGGGACCGGCAGACTATGGCTACACCTTC.

The chain uses TRBV4-3 and TRBJ2-7, with TRBD2 matching 8 bases. The V segment lost 0 bases and the J segment 1 base; nucleotides outside the gene matches: 8. CDR1 is LGHNA and CDR2 is YSLEER in the germline V gene. This CDR3 is built from 17 residues. The CDR3 DNA follows: TGCGCCAGCAGCCAAGATCCGACTAGCGTTAATTCCTACGAGCAGTACTTC. Amino acid sequence: CASSQDPTSVNSYEQYF.

This clonotype has more than one count but fewer than ten. The chain recombines TRBV30 with TRBJ1-1; a possible D gene is TRBD1 (6 bases). This CDR3 is built from 13 residues. Germline V gene lookup returns CDR1 GTSNPN and CDR2 SVGIG (reference sequence). V lost 5 bases and J 1 base, leaving 11 bases between the germline ends. The CDR3 nucleotides are TGTGCCTGGGAACAGGGCGGGAACACTGAAGCTTTCTTT. Encoded protein: CAWEQGGNTEAFF. Full variable domain (remainder filled in from reference TRBV30 and TRBJ1-1): SQTIHQWPATLVQPVGSPLSLECTVEGTSNPNLYWYRQAAGRGLQLLFYSVGIGQISSEVPQNLSASRPQDRQFILSSKKLLLSDSGFYLCAWEQGGNTEAFFGQGTRLTVV.

The sample holds a few counts of this clonotype. This rearrangement joins TRBV7-9 to TRBJ1-5; 7 bases agree with TRBD1. Germline loops: CDR1 SEHNR, CDR2 FQNEAQ (reference sequence). With V trimmed by 5 bases and J by 3 bases, 4 bases remained unmatched. CDR3 size: 14 residues. The CDR3 DNA reads TGTGCCAGCAGCGCAACAGGGGACAATCAGCCCCAGCATTTT. Its translation: CASSATGDNQPQHF. Together with reference TRBV7-9 and TRBJ1-5, the CDR3 gives the full variable domain: DTGVSQNPRHKITKRGQNVTFRCDPISEHNRLYWYRQTLGQGPEFLTYFQNEAQLEKSRLLSDRFSAERPKGSFSTLEIQRTEQGDSAMYLCASSATGDNQPQHFGDGTRLSIL.

This clonotype was counted a few times. The chain carries TRBV19 and TRBJ2-1; 9 nucleotides agree with TRBD1. Losses at the gene ends were 5 bases for V and 7 bases for J; bases not matched to a gene: 9. Germline-derived CDR1 and CDR2 are LNHDA and SQIVND (reference sequence). The CDR3 runs to 15 residues. CDR3 sequence: CASSWGTGNSNEQFF. The CDR3, as DNA: TGTGCCAGTAGTTGGGGGACAGGGAACAGTAATGAGCAGTTCTTC.

The rearrangement joins TRBV9 to TRBJ2-7, with a weak D call TRBD1 (5 bases). Between the trimmed V and J ends, which lost 4 bases and 0 bases, there was a span of 14 bases. The germline gives CDR1 SGDLS, CDR2 YYNGEE. The CDR3 is 15 amino acids. This CDR3 is CASSPQGYSSYEQYF. Written as DNA, the CDR3 is TGTGCCAGCAGCCCCCAGGGATACAGCTCCTACGAGCAGTACTTC.

This clonotype was counted a few times. J is TRBJ1-2 and V is TRBV24-1; weak D call: TRBD1 (5 bases). The CDR3 has 12 amino acids. Germline CDR1 KGHDR, CDR2 SFDVKD. V lost 9 bases and J 4 bases, leaving 11 bases between the germline ends. The CDR3 bases are TGTGCCACCTCCCAGAGGGGCTATGGCTACACCTTC. Translated: CATSQRGYGYTF.

Ten or more counts support this clonotype. The chain recombines TRBV10-2 with TRBJ1-1; no reliable D call. Per the germline V gene, CDR1 is WSHSY and CDR2 is SAAADI. CDR3 size: 14 residues. Trimming took off 8 bases at V and 6 bases at J, with 19 bases between the two ends. The chain's CDR3 is CASADDGGSSEAFF. Here the CDR3 DNA reads TGCGCCAGCGCAGACGACGGTGGGTCTTCTGAAGCTTTCTTT.